This passage covers 30 T cell receptor beta chains from one sample sequenced in a study of blood T cell repertoires in COVID-19. Measured with immunoSEQ multiplex PCR; TCRdb has only the in-frame clones, and not every one. In the table there are nearly 350,000 clones, more than 75% of which are singletons. Specimen: PBMCs or T cells enriched from blood (not recorded which). The receptors shown here come from a woman under 40 who had recovered from COVID-19.

The table lists this clone with a few counts. This chain links TRBV29-1 with TRBJ2-5; D may be TRBD2 (5 bases). Germline V gene data show CDR1 as SQVTM and CDR2 as ANQGSEA. The CDR3 runs to 14 residues. Trimming removed 4 bases at V and 2 bases at J, with 14 bases between. The DNA of the CDR3 is TGCAGCGTTGTTACTCAAGGAGGACAAGAGACCCAGTACTTC. Its protein product is CSVVTQGGQETQYF. The whole variable domain, remainder taken from reference TRBV29-1 and TRBJ2-5, is SAVISQKPSRDICQRGTSLTIQCQVDSQVTMMFWYRQQPGQSLTLIATANQGSEATYESGFVIDKFPISRPNLTFSTLTVSNMSPEDSSIYLCSVVTQGGQETQYFGPGTRLLVL.

The rearrangement links TRBV19 to TRBJ2-3; a possible D gene is TRBD2 (5 bases). The CDR3 covers 14 residues. Germline assignment: CDR1 LNHDA and CDR2 SQIVND (reference sequence). V lost 5 bases, J lost 6 bases, and 15 bases lay in between. The CDR3 loop is CASSLGISADTQYF. In DNA, the CDR3 is TGTGCCAGTAGTCTGGGTATTAGCGCCGATACGCAGTATTTT. Variable domain in full (rest from reference TRBV19 and TRBJ2-3): DGGITQSPKYLFRKEGQNVTLSCEQNLNHDAMYWYRQDPGQGLRLIYYSQIVNDFQKGDIAEGYSVSREKKESFPLTVTSAQKNPTAFYLCASSLGISADTQYFGPGTRLTVL.

The chain joins TRBV5-8 to TRBJ2-7; 7 positions agree with TRBD1. Looked up from germline, CDR1 is SGHTS and CDR2 is YDEGEE. V lost 4 bases, J lost 4 bases, and 14 bases stayed unmatched. This CDR3 spans 16 amino acids. The CDR3 spells CASSNIGQEPEYEQYF. DNA of the CDR3: TGTGCCAGCAGCAACATTGGACAGGAACCCGAGTACGAGCAGTACTTC.

The chain employs TRBV5-1 and TRBJ2-7; D may be TRBD1 (6 bases). V lost 5 bases to trimming and J lost 2 bases, with 11 bases between them. The length of the CDR3 is 13 residues. Germline loops: CDR1 SGHRS, CDR2 YFSETQ. The CDR3 sequence is CASSFGQTYEQYF. The CDR3 bases are TGCGCCAGCAGTTTCGGACAGACCTACGAGCAGTACTTC.

The rearrangement uses TRBV6-1 and TRBJ1-3, with 8 bases identical to TRBD1. J was trimmed by 0 bases and V by 3 bases; bases with no gene match: 1. CDR3 size: 15 residues. Germline-derived CDR1 and CDR2 are MNHNS and SASEGT. Written as DNA, the CDR3 is TGTGCCAGCAGTGATACAGGGGGCTCTGGAAACACCATATATTTT. Protein product: CASSDTGGSGNTIYF.

Concerning this clone: This CDR3 is also generated by other DNA sequences in the sample. The chain combines TRBV3-1 (or the pseudogene TRBV3-2) with TRBJ2-5; tentatively, D is TRBD1 (5 bases). CDR3 length equals 16 residues. The V and J ends lost 1 base and 3 bases respectively, with 15 bases between them. Germline V CDR1 and CDR2: LGHDT, YNNKEL (reference sequence). In DNA, the CDR3 is TGTGCCAGCAGCCAAGGCGTACCGACAGCAGAAGAGACCCAGTACTTC. Translation gives CASSQGVPTAEETQYF.

This clone was picked up one time. The chain has TRBV5-1 and TRBJ2-1; no clear D. Trimming took 6 bases from V and 0 from J, leaving 13 bases between them. The CDR3 has 15 residues. Germline CDR1 is SGHRS and CDR2 is YFSETQ. The CDR3 nucleotides read TGCGCCAGCAAGAAAGTGGAGAGCTCCTACAATGAGCAGTTCTTC. Protein: CASKKVESSYNEQFF.

This sequence joins TRBV14 and TRBJ2-1, with a weak D call TRBD1 (6 bases). Germline values: CDR1 SGHDN, CDR2 FVKESK. The CDR3 spans 14 residues. The V gene lost 4 bases and the J gene lost 7 bases, with 14 bases spanning the gap. DNA for the CDR3: TGTGCCAGCAGCCTAGGCCGGACAGTAAATGAGCAGTTCTTC. Residues: CASSLGRTVNEQFF.

V is TRBV28 and J is TRBJ1-2; 7 bases are shared with TRBD1. This CDR3 region has 15 residues. Germline values: CDR1 MDHEN, CDR2 SYDVKM. V trimming: 4 bases; J trimming: 1 base; junction bases outside the gene matches: 6. CDR3 in amino acids: CASSSGTVFNYGYTF. As DNA, the CDR3 is TGTGCCAGCAGTTCCGGGACAGTCTTTAACTATGGCTACACCTTC.

The count of this clone is one. The rearrangement uses TRBV2 and TRBJ2-1, with a weak D call TRBD2 (5 bases). V was shortened by 4 bases and J by 8 bases, with 18 bases between the two germline ends. This CDR3 comprises 15 residues. Germline assignment: CDR1 SNHLY and CDR2 FYNNEI. CDR3 region: CASSVRASHTDEQFF. CDR3 DNA sequence: TGTGCCAGCAGTGTTAGGGCTAGCCATACGGATGAGCAGTTCTTC. The full variable domain, with the rest looked up from reference TRBV2 and TRBJ2-1, is EPEVTQTPSHQVTQMGQEVILRCVPISNHLYFYWYRQILGQKVEFLVSFYNNEISEKSEIFDDQFSVERPDGSNFTLKIRSTKLEDSAMYFCASSVRASHTDEQFFGPGTRLTVL.

This clone was observed a handful of times. The chain uses TRBV5-1 and TRBJ1-2, with 9 bases lining up with TRBD1. The CDR3 covers 17 residues. Trimming took 7 bases from V and 7 from J; bases not matched to a gene: 20. CDR1 and CDR2 from the germline V gene are SGHRS and YFSETQ. The CDR3 coding sequence is TGCGCCAGCGGTAAAAAATCGGACAGGGGCCTTCGACGTGGCTACACCTTC. Protein product: CASGKKSDRGLRRGYTF.

V is TRBV30 and J is TRBJ2-2; 9 positions agree with TRBD2. With V trimmed by 5 bases and J by 0 bases, 4 bases remained unmatched. In germline, CDR1 is GTSNPN, CDR2 SVGIG (reference sequence). The length of the CDR3 is 15 residues. The CDR3, as DNA: TGTGCCTGGCAACGACTAGCGGCGAACACCGGGGAGCTGTTTTTT. Amino acids: CAWQRLAANTGELFF.

The rearrangement joins TRBV6-5 to TRBJ2-1; no reliable D call. The CDR3 extends over 15 amino acids. V was pared by 3 bases and J by 6 bases, with 15 bases between. Germline V lookup: CDR1 MNHEY, CDR2 SVGAGI. The CDR3 bases are TGTGCCAGCAGTTATTTCGCGGCCTCGTTCAATGAGCAGTTCTTC. This encodes CASSYFAASFNEQFF.

This clone was picked up a small number of times. In nucleotides, the CDR3 is TGTGCCAGCAGCCCCTGGGGGGGGCAGTACTTC. This translates into CASSPWGGQYF. This chain joins TRBV11-2 and TRBJ2-7; TRBD2 agrees at 7 bases. The ends lost 5 bases at V and 9 bases at J; junction bases unmatched: 4. The CDR3 sequence is 11 residues long. Germline lookup yields CDR1 SGHAT and CDR2 FQNNGV.

This chain joins TRBV27 and TRBJ1-2, with unresolved D. CDR1 MNHEY and CDR2 SMNVEV come from the germline V gene (reference sequence). CDR3 length equals 12 residues. Trimming took 3 bases from V and 8 from J, leaving 10 bases between them. In DNA form, the CDR3 reads TGTGCCAGCAGTTTGTCCGGGAGAGGCTACACCTTC. This sequence encodes CASSLSGRGYTF.

J is TRBJ1-4 and V is TRBV19, with 7 positions matching TRBD1. J was trimmed by 5 bases and V by 7 bases; bases with no gene match: 10. The germline V gene has CDR1 LNHDA and CDR2 SQIVND (reference sequence). The CDR3 contains 15 residues. The DNA for the CDR3 is TGTGCCAGTAACAGGGGTCTGGAGATGAATGAAAAACTGTTTTTT. It translates to CASNRGLEMNEKLFF.

V is TRBV30 and J is TRBJ1-6; 10 bases match TRBD1. CDR3 length: 14 amino acids. The V and J ends lost 1 base and 7 bases, in that order; junction bases with no gene match: 1. In germline, CDR1 is GTSNPN, CDR2 SVGIG (reference sequence). DNA for the CDR3: TGTGCCTGGAGTGCGGGACAGGGGAATTCACCCCTCCACTTT. Its translation: CAWSAGQGNSPLHF.

The chain links TRBV3-1 (or the pseudogene TRBV3-2) to TRBJ2-4, with D perhaps TRBD2 (5 bases). Trimming removed 0 bases at V and 1 base at J, with 10 bases between. The germline V gene encodes CDR1 LGHDT and CDR2 YNNKEL (reference sequence). The CDR3 sequence is 16 residues long. In DNA form, the CDR3 reads TGTGCCAGCAGCCAAGAGCCCGGGGAGGCCAAAAACATTCAGTACTTC. Amino acid sequence: CASSQEPGEAKNIQYF.

A single count supports this clone. The chain has TRBV9 and TRBJ2-7; 7 nucleotides line up with TRBD1. Trimming took 4 bases from V and 0 from J; bases not matched to a gene: 4. CDR1 is SGDLS, CDR2 YYNGEE, per germline. This CDR3 contains 14 residues. This CDR3 reads CASSPRDSSYEQYF. The CDR3 nucleotides read TGTGCCAGCAGCCCCCGGGACAGCTCCTACGAGCAGTACTTC.

The chain recombines TRBV28 with TRBJ2-1, with 7 bases identical to TRBD2. Losses at the gene ends were 6 bases for V and 14 bases for J; bases not matched to a gene: 16. From germline, CDR1 is MDHEN and CDR2 SYDVKM. The CDR3 sequence is 14 residues long. CDR3 DNA: TGTGCCAGCAGCACACCCCCCGGCCAGGGAGGGGAGTTCTTC. It encodes CASSTPPGQGGEFF.

J is TRBJ2-3 and V is TRBV9; D ambiguous. Trimming cost V 1 base and J 3 bases, with 9 bases left between them. Germline V gene data show CDR1 as SGDLS and CDR2 as YYNGEE. The CDR3 totals 14 residues. CDR3 region: CASSVNVQTDTQYF. The CDR3 coding sequence is TGTGCCAGCAGCGTAAATGTGCAGACAGATACGCAGTATTTT.

Points on this clone: Within the sample, other DNA sequences also encode this same CDR3. The rearrangement joins TRBV12-3 or TRBV12-4 to TRBJ1-2; the D is unclear. The CDR3 is 12 residues long. V lost 6 bases, J lost 5 bases, and 10 bases lay in between. The DNA of the CDR3 is TGTGCCAGCAGCTCTACGGGGTATGGCTACACCTTC. It translates to CASSSTGYGYTF.

The V and J genes are TRBV19 and TRBJ1-5; 7 bases align to TRBD1. The germline V gene has CDR1 LNHDA and CDR2 SQIVND (reference sequence). This CDR3 is built from 16 residues. J gave up 2 bases and V 4 bases, and 8 bases lay outside the gene matches. The CDR3: CASSTYRGWGNQPQHF. The CDR3 nucleotides read TGTGCCAGTAGTACCTACAGGGGCTGGGGCAATCAGCCCCAGCATTTT.

This clone showed up just once. V and J are TRBV7-2 and TRBJ2-2; 10 bases fit TRBD1. The trim removed 5 bases at V and 8 bases at J, leaving 11 bases unmatched. The CDR3 is 16 residues long. Per the germline V gene, CDR1 is SGHTA and CDR2 is FQGNSA. CDR3 bases: TGTGCCAGCAGCCCTACCGGGACAGGGGTTGGTGGGGAGCTGTTTTTT. This codes for CASSPTGTGVGGELFF.

In DNA form, the CDR3 reads TGTGCCAGCAGCTCAACCGGGACAGGGGTGGTGGCTGAAGCTTTCTTT. Protein sequence: CASSSTGTGVVAEAFF. The chain combines TRBV13 with TRBJ1-1; 10 positions agree with TRBD1. This CDR3 has 16 amino acids. Germline values: CDR1 PRHDT, CDR2 FYEKMQ (reference sequence). V lost 4 bases and J lost 6; bases outside the gene matches: 11.

This rearrangement joins TRBV5-1 to TRBJ1-1, with D uncertain. This CDR3 contains 13 residues. V dropped 0 bases and J dropped 4 bases, with 7 bases sitting between them. Per germline, CDR1 SGHRS and CDR2 YFSETQ. The CDR3 loop reads CASSLESSTEAFF. As DNA, the CDR3 is TGCGCCAGCAGCTTGGAGTCGAGCACTGAAGCTTTCTTT.

The chain has TRBV6-1 and TRBJ2-3; the match to TRBD2 covers 12 bases. Germline trimming cut 4 bases from V and 6 bases from J; bases unmatched to any gene: 8. The CDR3 consists of 16 residues. Per germline, CDR1 MNHNS and CDR2 SASEGT. CDR3 amino acids: CASSVTLAGGQDTQYF. The DNA of the CDR3 is TGTGCCAGCAGTGTTACCCTAGCGGGGGGGCAGGATACGCAGTATTTT.

The chain employs TRBV4-1 and TRBJ1-1; D uncertain. The CDR3 loop spans 13 amino acids. Germline V gives CDR1 MGHRA, CDR2 YSYEKL. V was trimmed by 0 bases and J by 7 bases, leaving 9 bases between them. The CDR3 loop reads CASSQEEGGEAFF. The CDR3 DNA follows: TGCGCCAGCAGCCAAGAGGAGGGCGGTGAAGCTTTCTTT.

The chain joins TRBV2 to TRBJ1-5, with 9 bases lining up with TRBD1. Trimming at V came to 8 bases and at J to 6 bases, leaving 5 bases not matched to a gene. The V gene's germline CDR1 is SNHLY and CDR2 FYNNEI. The CDR3 loop spans 13 amino acids. The CDR3 here is CASRDRVGQPQHF. DNA for the CDR3: TGTGCCAGCCGGGACAGGGTAGGTCAGCCCCAGCATTTT.

V and J are TRBV2 and TRBJ1-1; maybe TRBD1 (6 bases). Germline loops: CDR1 SNHLY, CDR2 FYNNEI. The ends were cut back, 3 bases at V and 5 bases at J, with 13 bases in the middle. The CDR3 is made up of 14 amino acids. This chain's CDR3 is CASSDEAGVTEAFF. The CDR3 DNA sequence: TGTGCCAGCAGTGACGAAGCAGGGGTAACTGAAGCTTTCTTT.